The clone carrying this T cell receptor beta chain occurred a few times. The V and J ends lost 10 bases and 4 bases respectively, with 16 bases between them. The CDR3 contains 14 residues. From germline, CDR1 is MDHEN and CDR2 SYDVKM. This entry comes from a study of cytomegalovirus exposure and HLA in healthy donors. 13 Jbeta primers and 60 Vbeta primers were used for the PCR. The table came from immunoSEQ multiplex PCR; TCRdb's copy has only in-frame clones and leaves some out. The table lists approximately 150,000 clones, roughly 73% of them singletons. This clonotype originated in a man aged 18 to 35 in good health and CMV-seropositive. The source material was PBMCs. The chain uses TRBV28 and TRBJ2-2; D perhaps matches TRBD2 (5 bases). CDR3 DNA sequence: TGTGCCACCTCTTATGGAGGTTCCACCGGGGAGCTGTTTTTT. It yields the protein CATSYGGSTGELFF.